One sample yielded the 15 T cell receptor beta chains listed below, sequenced in a study of blood T cell repertoires in COVID-19. TCRdb's copy holds only in-frame clones and misses some; the assay was immunoSEQ multiplex PCR. The repertoire holds 96,000 or so clones, with about 90% as singletons. Specimen: peripheral blood. These receptors were collected from a human donor with COVID-19, enrolled during active disease. The donor label of this sample is uncertain.

The V call is TRBV2, the J call TRBJ2-7; D gene uncertain. The V end was cut by 0 bases, the J end by 7 bases, with 10 bases between. Germline V gene lookup returns CDR1 SNHLY and CDR2 FYNNEI. This CDR3 is built from 13 residues. In DNA form, the CDR3 reads TGTGCCAGCAGTGAAGCGCCGACGGGTGAGCAGTACTTC. Translation: CASSEAPTGEQYF.

V gene TRBV19 combines with J gene TRBJ2-5, with D possibly TRBD2 on 7 matching bases. The CDR3 consists of 13 residues. Trimming left V 7 bases short and J 5 bases short, with 14 bases between. CDR1 is LNHDA, CDR2 SQIVND, per germline (reference sequence). CDR3 sequence: CASMGGPWETQYF. The DNA for the CDR3 is TGTGCCAGTATGGGGGGGCCCTGGGAGACCCAGTACTTC.

V and J are TRBV5-1 and TRBJ2-3; D ambiguous. Germline CDR1 reads SGHRS; CDR2 reads YFSETQ. The V gene lost 0 bases and the J gene lost 3 bases, with 11 bases spanning the gap. The CDR3 is 15 residues long. The CDR3 reads CASSLGAGETDTQYF. CDR3 coding DNA: TGCGCCAGCAGCTTGGGCGCTGGAGAAACAGATACGCAGTATTTT.

The chain recombines TRBV28 with TRBJ1-2, with D hard to call. Germline values: CDR1 MDHEN, CDR2 SYDVKM. Deletions cut 2 bases from V and 2 bases from J, with 9 bases between. This CDR3 contains 14 residues. The CDR3 DNA sequence: TGTGCCAGCAGTTTAATCGGCGGGAACTATGGCTACACCTTC. Translated, it gives CASSLIGGNYGYTF.

V and J are TRBV5-1 and TRBJ2-2; tentatively, D is TRBD2 (5 bases). Germline V gene lookup returns CDR1 SGHRS and CDR2 YFSETQ. Trimming cost V 4 bases and J 3 bases, with 7 bases left between them. This CDR3 spans 13 amino acids. The CDR3 sequence: CASSADYTGELFF. Here the CDR3 DNA reads TGCGCCAGCAGCGCGGACTACACCGGGGAGCTGTTTTTT.

This sequence joins TRBV19 and TRBJ1-1, with TRBD1 matching over 11 bases. The V segment lost 4 bases and the J segment 11 bases; nucleotides outside the gene matches: 9. The CDR3 spans 14 residues. Germline CDR1 LNHDA, CDR2 SQIVND (reference sequence). Here the CDR3 DNA reads TGTGCCAGTAGTACACGGACAGGGGGCGCGTTGGCTTTCTTT. As protein: CASSTRTGGALAFF.

V gene TRBV7-9 combines with J gene TRBJ1-1; 7 bases are a match to TRBD1. J was trimmed by 1 base and V by 5 bases; bases with no gene match: 7. The germline V gene encodes CDR1 SEHNR and CDR2 FQNEAQ (reference sequence). This CDR3 contains 15 residues. The CDR3 loop reads CASSTTGDPNTEAFF. CDR3 coding DNA: TGTGCCAGCAGCACCACAGGGGATCCGAACACTGAAGCTTTCTTT.

The gene calls are TRBV7-8 and TRBJ2-7; 12 bases match TRBD1. This CDR3 has 14 residues. Germline V lookup: CDR1 SGHVS, CDR2 FQNEAQ. V shed 5 bases and J 7 bases; nucleotides not matched to a gene: 6. DNA of the CDR3: TGTGCCAGCAGCCTACGGGACAGGGGGCTGGAGCAGTACTTC. Translation: CASSLRDRGLEQYF.

In its sample, this clone was seen once. V gene TRBV5-1 combines with J gene TRBJ1-5; maybe TRBD1 (6 bases). The CDR3 covers 13 residues. With 7 bases removed from V and 4 bases from J, the gap between germline ends came to 12 bases. Germline values: CDR1 SGHRS, CDR2 YFSETQ. The CDR3 nucleotides are TGCGCCAGCCGGACAGATCCTAATCAGCCCCAGCATTTT. Protein product: CASRTDPNQPQHF.

CDR3 in amino acids: CASSRSPSGNTIYF. The CDR3 nucleotides read TGTGCCAGCAGCAGAAGCCCGTCTGGAAACACCATATATTTT. J is TRBJ1-3 and V is TRBV11-3; D is uncertain. CDR1 and CDR2 (germline): SGHNT, YENEEA. This CDR3 is built from 14 residues. V lost 5 bases and J 1 base, leaving 9 bases between the germline ends.

This clone was counted a few times. The V and J genes are TRBV30 and TRBJ2-3; D perhaps matches TRBD1 (5 bases). There are 14 residues in the CDR3. The V gene's germline CDR1 is GTSNPN and CDR2 SVGIG (reference sequence). Trimming cost V 4 bases and J 8 bases, with 19 bases left between them. The CDR3 is CAWIRQSLQGTQYF. CDR3 bases: TGTGCCTGGATTAGACAGAGCCTGCAGGGTACGCAGTATTTT.

DNA for the CDR3: TGTGCCAGCAGTCTATACGGGAGGGCCTACGAGCAGTACTTC. This translates into CASSLYGRAYEQYF. The chain has TRBV27 and TRBJ2-7; 8 nucleotides agree with TRBD2. Trimming at V came to 5 bases and at J to 2 bases, leaving 5 bases not matched to a gene. This CDR3 spans 14 amino acids. Looked up from germline, CDR1 is MNHEY and CDR2 is SMNVEV (reference sequence).

This clone was found once. CDR3 amino acids: CASSPPGTGVSNTQYF. Here the CDR3 DNA reads TGTGCCAGCTCACCACCCGGGACAGGGGTTTCAAATACGCAGTATTTT. The genes are TRBV18 and TRBJ2-3, with 10 bases fitting TRBD1. This CDR3 spans 16 amino acids. Germline CDR1 is KGHSH and CDR2 is LQKENI. V shed 0 bases, J shed 7 bases, and the junction held 7 bases outside the gene matches. The whole variable domain, filled in from reference TRBV18 and TRBJ2-3, reads NAGVMQNPRHLVRRRGQEARLRCSPMKGHSHVYWYRQLPEEGLKFMVYLQKENIIDESGMPKERFSAEFPKEGPSILRIQQVVRGDSAAYFCASSPPGTGVSNTQYFGPGTRLTVL.

The chain couples TRBV20-1 to TRBJ1-1, with unresolved D. Germline CDR1 DFQATT, CDR2 SNEGSKA (reference sequence). The CDR3 is made up of 11 amino acids. V shed 2 bases and J shed 9 bases, with 10 bases lying between them. The CDR3 region is CSARREPQAFF. The CDR3 DNA follows: TGCAGTGCTAGACGGGAGCCCCAAGCTTTCTTT.

This chain links TRBV6-5 with TRBJ1-2; D perhaps matches TRBD1 (5 bases). Germline CDR1 MNHEY, CDR2 SVGAGI. CDR3 length: 13 residues. V was pared by 7 bases and J by 8 bases, with 17 bases between. The CDR3 DNA reads as TGTGCCAGCACTCACGGAGGGGCGCACGGCTACACCTTC. Encoded protein: CASTHGGAHGYTF.